The 22 T cell receptor beta chains below all came from one sample that was sequenced in a study of blood T cells in healthy people across ages (dated by TCRdb to between 2014 and 2017). The library was generated by 5' RACE. The sample was run on an Illumina HiSeq 2500. A second roughly 7 to 11 cycle PCR used a sample-barcoded 5' primer and a J-beta primer mix. Starting from the raw public reads, TCRdb applied fastp trimming at Q25, assembled clones with MiXCR and retained in-frame beta chains. Each entry merges the rows of one CDR3 protein and shows their most common DNA and genes. Across this sample there are 1.5 million to 2 million distinct CDR3 sequences, with less than 50% seen only once. Roughly 2% of the sample goes to the ten largest clones. The sequenced material came from blood. Every receptor here comes from a woman in her 40s in good health.

This clonotype was seen a handful of times. The V and J genes are TRBV7-6 and TRBJ2-1; D gene ambiguous. Germline V gene sequence: CDR1 SGHVS, CDR2 FNYEAQ. The V and J ends lost 5 bases and 4 bases respectively, with 18 bases between them. The CDR3 length is 16 residues. CDR3 residues: CASSRLGSGFYNEQFF. Written as DNA, the CDR3 is TGTGCCAGCAGCCGGTTAGGGTCGGGCTTTTACAATGAGCAGTTCTTC.

This clonotype occurred once. The chain has TRBV7-3 and TRBJ2-7, with unresolved D. CDR1 is SGHTA, CDR2 FQGTGA, per germline. Trimming stripped 5 bases from V and 5 bases from J, with 13 bases between. CDR3 length: 13 residues. The CDR3: CASSHFGTDEQYF. The CDR3 nucleotides read TGTGCCAGCAGCCATTTTGGTACCGACGAGCAGTACTTC.

A single count supports this clonotype. This rearrangement joins TRBV5-4 to TRBJ2-1; TRBD1 agrees at 8 bases. Germline lookup yields CDR1 SGHNT and CDR2 YYREEE (reference sequence). This CDR3 is 15 amino acids long. V trimming: 4 bases; J trimming: 6 bases; junction bases outside the gene matches: 9. CDR3 bases: TGTGCCAGCAGCCGAACCCAGGGGGCAGGCAATGAGCAGTTCTTC. Encoded protein: CASSRTQGAGNEQFF.

There are a few counts of this clonotype. The chain has TRBV5-1 and TRBJ2-1; 11 positions agree with TRBD2. CDR1 SGHRS and CDR2 YFSETQ come from the germline V gene. This CDR3 has 16 amino acids. V lost 4 bases to trimming and J lost 6 bases; unmatched junction nucleotides: 9. The CDR3 region has the DNA TGCGCCAGCAGCCCTATAGCGGGGGGGCCGGGCAATGAGCAGTTCTTC. It yields the protein CASSPIAGGPGNEQFF.

The chain links TRBV18 to TRBJ2-7, with D possibly matching TRBD2 (6 bases). The CDR3 covers 14 residues. Trimming took off 3 bases at V and 1 base at J, with 10 bases between the two ends. Germline loops: CDR1 KGHSH, CDR2 LQKENI. The CDR3 nucleotides are TGTGCCAGCTCACCTCGGGCGGGGTCCTACGAGCAGTACTTC. Residues: CASSPRAGSYEQYF.

This clonotype was recorded a few times. This chain links TRBV6-1 with TRBJ2-3, with unresolved D. The CDR3 totals 15 residues. Germline CDR1 reads MNHNS; CDR2 reads SASEGT. V lost 1 base, J lost 0 bases, and 8 bases lay in between. CDR3: CASSEDLPSTDTQYF. DNA for the CDR3: TGTGCCAGCAGTGAAGATCTACCCAGCACAGATACGCAGTATTTT.

CDR3 protein: CATSDPNPTDYEQYF. The DNA of the CDR3 is TGTGCCACCAGTGATCCCAACCCTACAGATTACGAGCAGTACTTC. The rearrangement joins TRBV24-1 to TRBJ2-5; D is ambiguous. The J call is uncertain, as TRBJ2-7 better fits the DNA end. The germline V gene encodes CDR1 KGHDR and CDR2 SFDVKD. The CDR3 length is 15 residues.

The V gene is TRBV6-5, the J gene TRBJ2-7, with D perhaps matching TRBD2 (6 bases). The CDR3 is 18 amino acids. Germline V lookup: CDR1 MNHEY, CDR2 SVGAGI. V was cut by 2 bases and J by 3 bases, with 23 bases left in between. The CDR3 loop reads CASSYKATASSGVYEQYF. CDR3 in DNA: TGTGCCAGCAGTTACAAGGCCACGGCGAGTAGCGGCGTCTACGAGCAGTACTTC.

This chain joins TRBV6-1 and TRBJ2-5; the match to TRBD1 covers 7 bases. Germline assignment: CDR1 MNHNS and CDR2 SASEGT. Trimming at V came to 8 bases and at J to 2 bases, leaving 8 bases not matched to a gene. The CDR3 runs 14 residues. CDR3 region: CASQETGNQETQYF. The CDR3 DNA sequence: TGTGCCAGCCAAGAGACAGGGAATCAAGAGACCCAGTACTTC.

This clonotype has at least ten counts. The rearrangement joins TRBV6-1 to TRBJ2-5; TRBD1 aligns across 8 bases. The CDR3 runs 13 residues. Germline assignment: CDR1 MNHNS and CDR2 SASEGT. With 4 bases clipped from V and 7 bases from J, the junction kept 5 bases outside the gene matches. The CDR3: CASSGTGSATQYF. CDR3 DNA sequence: TGTGCCAGCAGTGGGACAGGGAGTGCGACCCAGTACTTC.

This sequence joins TRBV20-1 and TRBJ2-3; 13 bases match TRBD2. CDR1 is DFQATT, CDR2 SNEGSKA, per germline (reference sequence). The V segment lost 0 bases and the J segment 0 bases; nucleotides outside the gene matches: 21. This CDR3 comprises 23 residues. CDR3 nucleotides: TGCAGTGCTAGAGATCTGGTAGTGGGGACTAGCGGGGTGAGACTAACGAGCACAGATACGCAGTATTTT. This gives the protein CSARDLVVGTSGVRLTSTDTQYF.

The V and J genes are TRBV6-2 or TRBV6-3 and TRBJ2-1, with no clear D. Germline loops: CDR1 MNHEY, CDR2 SVGEGT. CDR3 length: 15 amino acids. V was shortened by 3 bases and J by 0 bases, with 9 bases between the two germline ends. DNA of the CDR3: TGTGCCAGCAGTTATCCTTACAGCTCCTACAATGAGCAGTTCTTC. It specifies CASSYPYSSYNEQFF.

The chain links TRBV10-3 to TRBJ1-2; D uncertain. Per the germline V gene, CDR1 is ENHRY and CDR2 is SYGVKD. This CDR3 spans 15 amino acids. The germline V and J ends were trimmed by 2 bases and 0 bases, with 10 bases remaining between them. DNA of the CDR3: TGTGCCATCAGTGAGGGACGGGCAGCTAACTATGGCTACACCTTC. Translating it yields CAISEGRAANYGYTF.

The chain uses TRBV18 and TRBJ2-5, with D unclear. CDR1 is KGHSH and CDR2 is LQKENI in the germline V gene. CDR3 length: 13 residues. Trimming pared 8 bases from V and 2 bases from J, leaving 12 bases between. In DNA form, the CDR3 reads TGTGCCAGCGCAGTTCAGGAACAAGAGACCCAGTACTTC. Its translation: CASAVQEQETQYF.

The chain links TRBV20-1 to TRBJ2-7, with a weak D call TRBD2 (5 bases). CDR1 and CDR2 from the germline V gene are DFQATT and SNEGSKA (reference sequence). This CDR3 comprises 13 residues. V lost 6 bases to trimming and J lost 0 bases, with 12 bases between them. For the CDR3, the DNA is TGCAGTGCGATGGACTGTCTCTCCTACGAGCAGTACTTC. This gives the protein CSAMDCLSYEQYF.

The chain combines TRBV3-1 with TRBJ2-2; D may be TRBD1 or TRBD2 (5 bases each). The V gene's germline CDR1 is LGHDT and CDR2 YNNKEL (reference sequence). V lost 4 bases, J lost 3 bases, and 15 bases lay in between. The CDR3 sequence is 16 residues long. CDR3 coding DNA: TGTGCCAGCAGCCCGCCGTGGGACGACCACACCGGGGAGCTGTTTTTT. The encoded protein is CASSPPWDDHTGELFF.

This clonotype was seen more than once but under ten times. The chain combines TRBV15 with TRBJ2-1; D unresolved. Germline V gives CDR1 LNHNV, CDR2 YYDKDF (reference sequence). This CDR3 region has 11 residues. Trimming cost V 8 bases and J 12 bases, with 14 bases left between them. CDR3 sequence reads: CATYSRGLQFF. The CDR3 DNA sequence: TGTGCCACCTACTCCCGAGGTCTGCAGTTCTTC. The entire variable domain, with the rest obtained from reference TRBV15 and TRBJ2-1, is as follows: DAMVIQNPRYQVTQFGKPVTLSCSQTLNHNVMYWYQQKSSQAPKLLFHYYDKDFNNEADTPDNFQSRRPNTSFCFLDIRSPGLGDTAMYLCATYSRGLQFFGPGTRLTVL.

This clonotype has just one count. The rearrangement uses TRBV27 and TRBJ2-1, with D tentatively TRBD1 (5 bases). CDR3 length: 14 residues. Germline CDR1 and CDR2: MNHEY and SMNVEV (reference sequence). Between the trimmed V and J ends, which lost 9 bases and 0 bases, there was a span of 12 bases. The chain's CDR3 is CASMRQSSYNEQFF. CDR3 sequence (DNA): TGTGCCAGTATGAGACAGTCCTCCTACAATGAGCAGTTCTTC.

Regarding this clonotype: One end of the junction does not line up with germline, which may come from a read error. The chain combines TRBV7-7 with TRBJ2-7; 9 bases align to TRBD1. The germline gives CDR1 SSHAT, CDR2 FNYEAQ (reference sequence). This CDR3 is 13 amino acids long. In DNA, the CDR3 is TGTGCTAGCAGCTCCTGGACAGGGGAGGAGCAGTACTTC. This gives the protein CASSSWTGEEQYF. The variable domain in full, completed from reference TRBV7-7 and TRBJ2-7, reads GAGVSQSPRYKVTKRGQDVTLRCDPISSHATLYWYQQALGQGPEFLTYFNYEAQPDKSGLPSDRFSAERPEGSISTLTIQRTEQRDSAMYRCASSSWTGEEQYFGPGTRLTVT.

This clonotype was counted only a few times. The gene calls are TRBV20-1 and TRBJ2-1; D not certain. Germline V gives CDR1 DFQATT, CDR2 SNEGSKA (reference sequence). V was pared by 3 bases and J by 10 bases, with 7 bases between. CDR3 length: 10 residues. For the CDR3, the DNA is TGCAGTGCTAGGGATCCCGAGCAGTTCTTC. As protein: CSARDPEQFF.

This clonotype was picked up one time. The chain has TRBV6-5 and TRBJ1-1; 7 bases line up with TRBD1. Germline CDR1 is MNHEY and CDR2 is SVGAGI. This CDR3 region has 18 residues. Trimming cost V 0 bases and J 1 base; bases outside gene matches: 11. The CDR3 here is CASSYSGGGTAANTEAFF. The CDR3 DNA is TGTGCCAGCAGTTACTCTGGGGGAGGGACAGCCGCGAACACTGAAGCTTTCTTT.

The chain has TRBV6-5 and TRBJ2-5; D gene ambiguous. The CDR3 consists of 14 residues. V shed 4 bases and J shed 2 bases, with 11 bases lying between them. From germline, CDR1 is MNHEY and CDR2 SVGAGI. The CDR3 DNA sequence: TGTGCCAGCAGTTTACAGAAGTGGCAAGAGACCCAGTACTTC. It is translated as CASSLQKWQETQYF.